This T cell receptor beta chain was recorded in a study of blood T cell repertoires in COVID-19. At the level of the study: COVID-19 samples collected from the United States, Italy and Spain covered acute and convalescent phases. The cDNA or gDNA used as material had been derived from T cells, B-cell-depleted T cells, or PBMCs.

Per the authors' pipeline: Reference gene primer amplification gave nucleated cell count estimates. Some clones are missing from TCRdb's copy, which holds only in-frame ones; the method was immunoSEQ multiplex PCR. V and J calls and clone size come straight from that table; D and trimming were deduced from the DNA. The table shows fewer than 250,000 clones, with 65% to 90% occurring only once. This clone was detected only once. Trimming shortened V by 11 bases and J by 4 bases, and 18 bases separated the two germline ends. The CDR3 covers 14 residues. Germline V lookup: CDR1 ENHRY, CDR2 SYGVKD. This sequence joins TRBV10-3 and TRBJ2-1, with a possible D match to TRBD2 (6 bases). Sequenced sample: peripheral blood. This TCR was sampled from a woman aged 50 to 65 with acute or convalescent COVID-19. CDR3 in DNA: TGTGCCTCCGGGGAGGCAGAGGGATACAATGAGCAGTTCTTC. It specifies CASGEAEGYNEQFF.